Listed here are 14 T cell receptor beta chains from one sample, sequenced in a study of Ad26.COV2.S vaccination and SARS-CoV-2 variants. The treatment denotes: 15 to 20 received Ad26.COV2.S at low or high dose, single or two shots; about 5 received placebo; per-sample allocation not given. Day 63 following the first vaccine or placebo injection was when the samples were taken. TCRdb's table, derived via immunoSEQ multiplex PCR, lists solely in-frame clones and lacks some. The data contain more than 300,000 clones, 85% to 90% of them seen just once; the ten biggest clones take up 1.9%. The sample in question was peripheral blood, obtained in a trial of Ad26.COV2.S vaccine versus placebo. Source of these receptors: a person between 18 and 60 years old who received the Ad26.COV2.S COVID-19 vaccine or a placebo.

J is TRBJ2-1 and V is TRBV13; TRBD2 matches 7 bases. The CDR3 spans 16 residues. V lost 5 bases, J lost 5 bases, and 12 bases stayed unmatched. Germline CDR1 and CDR2: PRHDT and FYEKMQ (reference sequence). This chain's CDR3 is CASSPSPGRANNEQFF. DNA for the CDR3: TGTGCCAGCAGCCCCTCCCCGGGGAGGGCCAACAATGAGCAGTTCTTC.

This sequence joins TRBV29-1 and TRBJ1-3; D unresolved. Trimming removed 5 bases from V and 0 bases from J, with 8 bases in between. The CDR3 totals 13 residues. The germline V gene encodes CDR1 SQVTM and CDR2 ANQGSEA. The CDR3 DNA reads TGCAGCGTTCTCAGAGACTCTGGAAACACCATATATTTT. Its protein product is CSVLRDSGNTIYF.

The chain carries TRBV15 and TRBJ2-7; a weak D match, TRBD2 (5 bases). There are 15 residues in the CDR3. Trimming pared 0 bases from V and 1 base from J, leaving 10 bases between. Germline loops: CDR1 LNHNV, CDR2 YYDKDF (reference sequence). The CDR3 bases are TGTGCCACCAGCAGAGATCGGGGTAGGTCCTACGAGCAGTACTTC. It translates to CATSRDRGRSYEQYF. The full variable domain, completed using reference TRBV15 and TRBJ2-7, is DAMVIQNPRYQVTQFGKPVTLSCSQTLNHNVMYWYQQKSSQAPKLLFHYYDKDFNNEADTPDNFQSRRPNTSFCFLDIRSPGLGDTAMYLCATSRDRGRSYEQYFGPGTRLTVT.

The V gene is TRBV27, the J gene TRBJ1-1, with D unclear. CDR3 length: 14 amino acids. Trimming removed 5 bases from V and 1 base from J, with 11 bases in between. Germline loops: CDR1 MNHEY, CDR2 SMNVEV (reference sequence). The CDR3 DNA is TGTGCCAGCAGTACACCTTTCCAGAACACTGAAGCTTTCTTT. It encodes CASSTPFQNTEAFF.

The chain employs TRBV11-2 and TRBJ2-7; D tentatively fits TRBD1 or TRBD2 (5 bases each). The V and J ends lost 4 bases and 4 bases respectively, with 20 bases between them. CDR3 length equals 16 residues. Germline CDR1 is SGHAT and CDR2 is FQNNGV. CDR3 DNA: TGTGCCAGCAGCTATTCCAGAGGGGACGGTTCGTACGAGCAGTACTTC. Translating gives CASSYSRGDGSYEQYF. The full variable domain, in which reference TRBV11-2 and TRBJ2-7 provide the parts outside the CDR3, is EAGVAQSPRYKIIEKRQSVAFWCNPISGHATLYWYQQILGQGPKLLIQFQNNGVVDDSQLPKDRFSAERLKGVDSTLKIQPAKLEDSAVYLCASSYSRGDGSYEQYFGPGTRLTVT.

V and J are TRBV10-3 and TRBJ1-2, with D perhaps matching TRBD1 (5 bases). The CDR3 has 14 residues. Germline-derived CDR1 and CDR2 are ENHRY and SYGVKD. Trimming left V 6 bases short and J 0 bases short, with 11 bases between. The CDR3 sequence is CAIRAGLANYGYTF. The CDR3 DNA is TGTGCCATCAGAGCAGGGTTAGCTAACTATGGCTACACCTTC.

The genes are TRBV4-3 and TRBJ1-4; 7 bases are a match to TRBD1. J gave up 5 bases and V 0 bases, and 9 bases lay outside the gene matches. The CDR3 length is 17 residues. Germline V gene data show CDR1 as LGHNA and CDR2 as YSLEER. The CDR3 DNA is TGCGCCAGCAGCCAAGAAGGGGGCAGGGCGATCAATGAAAAACTGTTTTTT. Protein sequence: CASSQEGGRAINEKLFF.

The chain has TRBV5-1 and TRBJ1-1, with D uncertain. The length of the CDR3 is 15 residues. The V gene's germline CDR1 is SGHRS and CDR2 YFSETQ. The V gene lost 2 bases and the J gene lost 1 base, with 12 bases spanning the gap. Here the CDR3 reads CASSFGYRGNTEAFF. CDR3 DNA sequence: TGCGCCAGCAGCTTTGGATACCGGGGGAACACTGAAGCTTTCTTT.

J is TRBJ2-3 and V is TRBV30; tentatively, D is TRBD2 (6 bases). Trimming shortened V by 4 bases and J by 2 bases, and 19 bases separated the two germline ends. The CDR3 runs 16 residues. Per the germline V gene, CDR1 is GTSNPN and CDR2 is SVGIG (reference sequence). The CDR3 DNA sequence: TGTGCCTGGACCTTATCATGGGACTCTATCACAGATACGCAGTATTTT. Protein: CAWTLSWDSITDTQYF.

The chain carries TRBV30 and TRBJ2-1, with a tentative D call TRBD2 (5 bases). CDR1 GTSNPN and CDR2 SVGIG come from the germline V gene (reference sequence). CDR3 length equals 16 residues. Trimming left V 3 bases short and J 0 bases short, with 15 bases between. The DNA for the CDR3 is TGTGCCTGGAGACCCTCCGGGCGGGTCTCCTACAATGAGCAGTTCTTC. Protein sequence: CAWRPSGRVSYNEQFF.

V usage is TRBV18 and J usage is TRBJ1-2, with D unclear. Germline V lookup: CDR1 KGHSH, CDR2 LQKENI. Trimming cost V 2 bases and J 4 bases, with 20 bases left between them. The CDR3 is made up of 17 amino acids. The CDR3 coding sequence is TGTGCCAGCTCACCAAATTCTTTTGGCAAAAGCGCCTATGGCTACACCTTC. Its protein product is CASSPNSFGKSAYGYTF. Full variable domain (remainder filled in from reference TRBV18 and TRBJ1-2): NAGVMQNPRHLVRRRGQEARLRCSPMKGHSHVYWYRQLPEEGLKFMVYLQKENIIDESGMPKERFSAEFPKEGPSILRIQQVVRGDSAAYFCASSPNSFGKSAYGYTFGSGTRLTVV.

This clone appeared once. The chain links TRBV6-5 to TRBJ2-6; possibly TRBD1 for D (5 bases). The CDR3 contains 13 residues. Per the germline V gene, CDR1 is MNHEY and CDR2 is SVGAGI. Trimming removed 9 bases at V and 2 bases at J, with 8 bases between. CDR3 amino acids: CASSGPGANVLTF. The CDR3 nucleotides are TGTGCCAGTTCAGGGCCTGGGGCCAACGTCCTGACTTTC.

The chain links TRBV3-1 (or the pseudogene TRBV3-2) to TRBJ1-1; D is ambiguous. V lost 2 bases, J lost 6 bases, and 10 bases lay in between. CDR3 length: 13 amino acids. The germline V gene encodes CDR1 LGHDT and CDR2 YNNKEL (reference sequence). CDR3 coding DNA: TGTGCCAGCAGCCAACGGGGTGTATCTGAAGCTTTCTTT. It codes for CASSQRGVSEAFF.

The chain combines TRBV5-4 with TRBJ1-3; D not resolved. CDR1 and CDR2 (germline): SGHNT, YYREEE (reference sequence). Trimming pared 2 bases from V and 0 bases from J, leaving 15 bases between. The CDR3 spans 17 residues. CDR3 protein: CASSFSYTSSSGNTIYF. In DNA form, the CDR3 reads TGTGCCAGCAGCTTCTCTTACACTTCCTCCTCTGGAAACACCATATATTTT.